This T cell receptor beta chain stems from a study of technical replicates of blood from several donors. Assay: immunoSEQ multiplex PCR; the TCRdb copy retains only in-frame clones and omits some. Of roughly 71,000 clones in the sample, roughly 92% were seen once. The germline V gene has CDR1 SGHRS and CDR2 YFSETQ. The germline V and J ends were trimmed by 0 bases and 1 base, with 10 bases remaining between them. The CDR3 totals 15 residues. The sample taken for sequencing was T cells isolated from PBMCs. The rearrangement uses TRBV5-1 and TRBJ1-1, with D perhaps matching TRBD1 (5 bases). The receptor's source is a human donor in good health. For the CDR3, the DNA is TGCGCCAGCAGCTTGGATGGGGGGAAGAACACTGAAGCTTTCTTT. It encodes CASSLDGGKNTEAFF.